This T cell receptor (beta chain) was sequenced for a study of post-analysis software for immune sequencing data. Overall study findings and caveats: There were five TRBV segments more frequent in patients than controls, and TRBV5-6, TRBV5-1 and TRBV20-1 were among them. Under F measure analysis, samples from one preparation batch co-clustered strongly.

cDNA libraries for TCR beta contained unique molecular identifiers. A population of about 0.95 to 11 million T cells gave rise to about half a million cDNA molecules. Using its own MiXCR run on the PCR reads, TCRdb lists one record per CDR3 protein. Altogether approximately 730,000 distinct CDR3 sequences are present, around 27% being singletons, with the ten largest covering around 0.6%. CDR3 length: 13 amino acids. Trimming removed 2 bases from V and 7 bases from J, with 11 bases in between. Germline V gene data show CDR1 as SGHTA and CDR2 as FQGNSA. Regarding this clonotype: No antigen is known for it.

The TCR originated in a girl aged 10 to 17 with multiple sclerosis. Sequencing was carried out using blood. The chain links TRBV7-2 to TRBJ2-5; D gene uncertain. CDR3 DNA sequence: TGTGCCAGCAGCTTAAAGGTGGTAGGGACCCAGTACTTC. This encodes CASSLKVVGTQYF.